Presented here are 28 T cell receptor beta chains from one specimen sequenced in a study of glioma-infiltrating T cells (TCRdb year 2016). Data came from an Illumina MiSeq. The iRepertoire nested amplicon-rescue multiplex PCR (arm-PCR) platform was used to amplify TCR alpha and beta CDR3 regions from RNA. The public reads were quality trimmed at Q25 with fastp and then assembled into clones with MiXCR by TCRdb, keeping productive beta chains. Identical CDR3 protein sequences are pooled into one entry, listed with their most common genes and DNA. The table for this sample lists about 4,300 distinct CDR3 sequences; under 30% of them were counted only once. The ten largest clones capture around 7.9% of the sample. Sequenced sample: glioma tissue, nonneoplastic brain tissue, or PBMCs (not recorded which). The source is a human donor with low-grade glioma or glioblastoma, undergoing nonglioma brain surgery, or in good health (not recorded which).

By sample share, this clonotype is medium-sized. The chain carries TRBV11-2 and TRBJ2-3; D remains unclear. Germline assignment: CDR1 SGHAT and CDR2 FQNNGV. V dropped 2 bases and J dropped 2 bases, with 17 bases sitting between them. This CDR3 has 17 residues. This CDR3 is CASSLISRVTVTDTQYF. CDR3 bases: TGTGCCAGCAGCTTAATTAGCCGCGTTACGGTCACAGATACGCAGTATTTT.

This clonotype is labeled medium-sized. The chain recombines TRBV27 with TRBJ2-1; no definite D call. The V end lost 3 bases, the J end lost 5 bases, and 5 bases lay between the germline ends. In germline, CDR1 is MNHEY, CDR2 SMNVEV (reference sequence). The CDR3 totals 12 residues. The CDR3 DNA reads TGTGCCAGCAGTTTCAGTAACAATGAGCAGTTCTTC. This translates into CASSFSNNEQFF.

This clonotype was seen a few times. The chain employs TRBV29-1 and TRBJ2-5, with a possible D match to TRBD1 (6 bases). CDR3 length equals 13 residues. From germline, CDR1 is SQVTM and CDR2 ANQGSEA. Trimming cost V 5 bases and J 5 bases, with 15 bases left between them. CDR3 DNA sequence: TGCAGCGTTACCGCAGGGGCGCCTGAGACCCAGTACTTC. It codes for CSVTAGAPETQYF.

This clonotype was detected ten times or more. This chain connects TRBV12-3 or TRBV12-4 to TRBJ2-5; D not resolved. This CDR3 comprises 13 residues. Trimming took off 4 bases at V and 5 bases at J, with 11 bases between the two ends. CDR3 nucleotides: TGTGCCAGCAGTTCTTCCCGTGGGGAGACCCAGTACTTC. Its protein is CASSSSRGETQYF.

By sample fraction, this clonotype is medium-sized (0.01 to 0.1%). This chain uses TRBV4-2 with TRBJ1-4; D is unclear. Germline-derived CDR1 and CDR2 are LGHNA and YNFKEQ. Trimming shortened V by 1 base and J by 4 bases, and 7 bases separated the two germline ends. The CDR3 has 14 residues. This CDR3 reads CASSQGRDNEKLFF. Written as DNA, the CDR3 is TGTGCCAGCAGCCAAGGACGGGATAATGAAAAACTGTTTTTT.

By frequency in the sample, this clonotype is medium-sized. The V gene is TRBV28, the J gene TRBJ2-1, with D maybe TRBD1 (5 bases). Germline CDR1 MDHEN, CDR2 SYDVKM. Deletions cut 1 base from V and 9 bases from J, with 28 bases between. CDR3 length: 19 residues. CDR3 nucleotide sequence: TGTGCCAGCAGTTTATCCCCAGCTCTGGGCTCAATGGTAGACAGTGAGCAGTTCTTC. Translating gives CASSLSPALGSMVDSEQFF.

The chain has TRBV19 and TRBJ1-5; D uncertain. The ends were cut back, 3 bases at V and 0 bases at J, with 9 bases in the middle. Germline CDR1 reads LNHDA; CDR2 reads SQIVND (reference sequence). There are 15 residues in the CDR3. CDR3 sequence reads: CASSMAEHSNQPQHF. The CDR3 DNA reads as TGTGCCAGTAGTATGGCGGAGCATAGCAATCAGCCCCAGCATTTT.

By its share, this clonotype is medium-sized. The V call is TRBV7-6, the J call TRBJ2-1; no clear D gene. This CDR3 contains 13 residues. The V end was cut by 3 bases, the J end by 8 bases, with 11 bases between. The germline CDR1 and CDR2 sequences are SGHVS and FNYEAQ. The CDR3 spells CASSFAPLDEQFF. CDR3 DNA sequence: TGTGCCAGCAGCTTTGCCCCCTTGGATGAGCAGTTCTTC.

V is TRBV27 and J is TRBJ1-5; D is ambiguous. Germline V CDR1 and CDR2: MNHEY, SMNVEV (reference sequence). The CDR3 has 11 amino acids. Trimming stripped 8 bases from V and 8 bases from J, with 10 bases between. Here the CDR3 reads CASLLGEPQHF. The CDR3, as DNA: TGTGCCAGCCTACTAGGCGAGCCCCAGCATTTT.

Relative to its sample, this clonotype is medium-sized. The chain couples TRBV12-3 or TRBV12-4 to TRBJ1-3; no clear D gene. The CDR3 spans 14 residues. V was cut by 5 bases and J by 11 bases, with 19 bases left in between. Written as DNA, the CDR3 is TGTGCCAGCAGTACTGACCCTTTTATGGGCGCCATATATTTT. Protein sequence: CASSTDPFMGAIYF.

Relative to its sample, this clonotype is medium-sized. The V and J genes are TRBV10-2 and TRBJ1-6; D gene unclear. Trimming stripped 5 bases from V and 0 bases from J, with 14 bases between. Per germline, CDR1 WSHSY and CDR2 SAAADI. The CDR3 consists of 17 residues. CDR3 nucleotides: TGCGCCAGCAGTCCCGTCTCCCCTGACTCCTATAATTCACCCCTCCACTTT. As protein: CASSPVSPDSYNSPLHF.

By proportion, this clonotype is medium-sized. The chain combines TRBV6-1 with TRBJ1-2; D perhaps matches TRBD1 (5 bases). The CDR3 extends over 13 amino acids. Trimming left V 6 bases short and J 10 bases short, with 18 bases between. Looked up from germline, CDR1 is MNHNS and CDR2 is SASEGT. DNA of the CDR3: TGTGCCAGCAGACCCGGGACCGCATCGTACTACACCTTC. This gives the protein CASRPGTASYYTF.

To note about this clonotype: Since a much larger clone is just one base distant, this may be a read error. The rearrangement joins TRBV10-2 to TRBJ2-5; 9 bases align to TRBD2. The CDR3 spans 14 residues. The germline gives CDR1 WSHSY, CDR2 SAAADI. The V segment lost 5 bases and the J segment 4 bases; nucleotides outside the gene matches: 5. The CDR3 coding sequence is TGCGCCAGCAGTCATGGACTAGCGAGAGAGACCCAGTACTTC. It encodes CASSHGLARETQYF.

The chain carries TRBV11-2 and TRBJ2-1; possible D gene TRBD2, 6 bases. Germline-derived CDR1 and CDR2 are SGHAT and FQNNGV. The CDR3 is 18 amino acids. Trimming cost V 1 base and J 1 base, with 17 bases left between them. The CDR3 DNA is TGTGCCAGCAGCTTAGCCGCCGGCTCGGGGAGGTCCTACAATGAGCAGTTCTTC. Encoded protein: CASSLAAGSGRSYNEQFF.

This clonotype was recorded at least ten times. This chain connects TRBV3-1 to TRBJ2-1, with TRBD2 matching over 14 bases. The CDR3 spans 15 residues. Per the germline V gene, CDR1 is LGHDT and CDR2 is YNNKEL (reference sequence). V lost 2 bases, J lost 9 bases, and 3 bases stayed unmatched. CDR3 sequence reads: CASSQQTSGGGEQFF. The CDR3, as DNA: TGTGCCAGCAGCCAACAGACTAGCGGGGGGGGTGAGCAGTTCTTC.

This clonotype was observed many times. The chain has TRBV19 and TRBJ1-2; D possibly corresponds to TRBD1 (5 bases). The CDR3 runs to 14 residues. Trimming left V 6 bases short and J 1 base short, with 12 bases between. Germline V CDR1 and CDR2: LNHDA, SQIVND (reference sequence). CDR3 sequence (DNA): TGTGCCAGTAGCTTCTGGGACCATAACTATGGCTACACCTTC. Its translation: CASSFWDHNYGYTF.

This clonotype was seen repeatedly, ten times or more. V is TRBV7-9 and J is TRBJ1-1; D unresolved. The V gene lost 5 bases and the J gene lost 5 bases, with 12 bases spanning the gap. Looked up from germline, CDR1 is SEHNR and CDR2 is FQNEAQ (reference sequence). This CDR3 region has 13 residues. CDR3 sequence: CASSLGSNTEAFF. The CDR3 nucleotides are TGTGCCAGCAGCCTTGGGTCGAATACTGAAGCTTTCTTT. Using reference TRBV7-9 and TRBJ1-1 for the parts outside the CDR3, the full variable domain is DTGVSQNPRHKITKRGQNVTFRCDPISEHNRLYWYRQTLGQGPEFLTYFQNEAQLEKSRLLSDRFSAERPKGSFSTLEIQRTEQGDSAMYLCASSLGSNTEAFFGQGTRLTVV.

By share of the sample, this clonotype is medium-sized. The chain is built from TRBV20-1 and TRBJ1-2, with 7 nucleotides matching TRBD1. The V gene's germline CDR1 is DFQATT and CDR2 SNEGSKA (reference sequence). This CDR3 contains 15 residues. Losses at the gene ends were 7 bases for V and 2 bases for J; bases not matched to a gene: 13. The CDR3 DNA sequence: TGCAGTGTTGGGGACAGCCCCTGGGGGAACTATGGCTACACCTTC. It specifies CSVGDSPWGNYGYTF.

By its share, this clonotype is medium-sized. The chain joins TRBV20-1 to TRBJ2-2, with 9 positions matching TRBD1. The CDR3 is 16 amino acids. Germline V gene data show CDR1 as DFQATT and CDR2 as SNEGSKA (reference sequence). The ends lost 5 bases at V and 4 bases at J; junction bases unmatched: 11. As DNA, the CDR3 is TGCAGTGCTGCTAGAATTACAGGGGGCGGCACCGGGGAGCTGTTTTTT. Amino acid sequence: CSAARITGGGTGELFF.

This clonotype was detected many times. This may be a read error, as it is one base from a much larger clone. This sequence joins TRBV4-1 and TRBJ2-3, with TRBD2 matching 11 bases. There are 15 residues in the CDR3. In germline, CDR1 is MGHRA, CDR2 YSYEKL. CDR3 loop: CTSSQTSGVSDTQYF. The CDR3 DNA reads TGCACCAGCAGCCAGACTAGCGGGGTATCAGATACGCAGTATTTT.

In this sample, this clonotype is medium-sized. This chain uses TRBV5-1 with TRBJ1-1; weak D call: TRBD1 (5 bases). This CDR3 has 16 residues. V lost 0 bases and J lost 0, with 12 bases in between. CDR1 and CDR2 (germline): SGHRS, YFSETQ. CDR3 sequence: CASSLEGPNMNTEAFF. CDR3 coding DNA: TGCGCCAGCAGCTTGGAGGGACCGAACATGAACACTGAAGCTTTCTTT.

This clonotype is labeled medium-sized. V and J are TRBV27 and TRBJ2-7, with D maybe TRBD1 (6 bases). CDR1 and CDR2 from the germline V gene are MNHEY and SMNVEV (reference sequence). The ends were cut back, 2 bases at V and 2 bases at J, with 7 bases in the middle. The CDR3 is 13 residues long. Here the CDR3 DNA reads TGTGCCAGCAGTTTACAGGGGCCCTACGAGCAGTACTTC. Protein: CASSLQGPYEQYF.

The table lists this clonotype with a count of one. A single base separates this from a much larger clone, so it may be a read error. This chain links TRBV12-3 or TRBV12-4 with TRBJ2-7; possible D gene TRBD2, 5 bases. The V end was cut by 3 bases, the J end by 0 bases, with 6 bases between. This CDR3 region has 13 residues. As DNA, the CDR3 is TGTGCCAGCAGTTTGGGAGACTCCTACGAGCAGTACTTC. Residues: CASSLGDSYEQYF.

By share, this clonotype counts as large. This chain uses TRBV6-2 or TRBV6-3 with TRBJ2-3; D is possibly TRBD1 or TRBD2 (5 bases each). Per the germline V gene, CDR1 is MNHEY and CDR2 is SVGEGT. V lost 9 bases to trimming and J lost 4 bases, with 14 bases between them. This CDR3 has 13 residues. In nucleotides, the CDR3 is TGTGCCAGTTGGGGGTTAGTCGCAGATACGCAGTATTTT. It translates to CASWGLVADTQYF.

Concerning this clonotype itself: The CDR3 does not end in the conserved phenylalanine or tryptophan, so this is likely a read error. The V gene is TRBV18, the J gene TRBJ2-7, with D unresolved. CDR3 length: 13 residues. The V end lost 8 bases, the J end lost 3 bases, and 14 bases lay between the germline ends. Germline CDR1 KGHSH, CDR2 LQKENI. For the CDR3, the DNA is TGTGCCAGCCCACTCGGTTCGGACTACGAGCAGTACATC. It yields the protein CASPLGSDYEQYI.

In its sample, this clonotype was seen many times. The V gene is TRBV10-3, the J gene TRBJ2-1; 8 nucleotides match TRBD1. Germline V gene sequence: CDR1 ENHRY, CDR2 SYGVKD. The CDR3 is 14 residues long. Unmatched junction bases numbered 5, after V lost 3 bases and J lost 7 bases. CDR3 region: CAISDSGGGNEQFF. In DNA form, the CDR3 reads TGTGCCATCAGTGACTCAGGGGGCGGGAATGAGCAGTTCTTC.

This clonotype was recorded at least ten times. The V call is TRBV29-1, the J call TRBJ2-1; D gene unclear. V shed 7 bases and J shed 3 bases, with 13 bases lying between them. The germline gives CDR1 SQVTM, CDR2 ANQGSEA. The CDR3 spans 13 residues. The CDR3 nucleotides are TGCAGCGGATCGGTCTCCCTCTACAATGAGCAGTTCTTC. As protein: CSGSVSLYNEQFF.

The sample holds many counts of this clonotype. The J gene is TRBJ1-1, the V gene TRBV18, with D unclear. V lost 3 bases to trimming and J lost 0 bases, with 5 bases between them. This CDR3 region has 13 residues. The germline V gene encodes CDR1 KGHSH and CDR2 LQKENI. CDR3 residues: CASSPGLNTEAFF. CDR3 in DNA: TGTGCCAGCTCACCTGGTCTGAACACTGAAGCTTTCTTT.